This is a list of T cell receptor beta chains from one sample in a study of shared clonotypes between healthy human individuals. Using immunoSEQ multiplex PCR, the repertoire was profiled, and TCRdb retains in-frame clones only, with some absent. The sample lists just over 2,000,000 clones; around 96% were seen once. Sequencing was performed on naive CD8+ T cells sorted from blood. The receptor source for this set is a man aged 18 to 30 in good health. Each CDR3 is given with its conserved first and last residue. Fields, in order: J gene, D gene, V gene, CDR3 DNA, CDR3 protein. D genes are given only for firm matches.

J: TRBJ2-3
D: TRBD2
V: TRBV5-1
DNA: TGCGCCAGCGAGCCGGGACTAGTGGCAGATACGCAGTATTTT
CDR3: CASEPGLVADTQYF

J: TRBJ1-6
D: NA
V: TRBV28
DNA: TGTGCCAGCAGTTTATTCAGGGGAAATTTAAATTCACCCCTCCACTTT
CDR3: CASSLFRGNLNSPLHF

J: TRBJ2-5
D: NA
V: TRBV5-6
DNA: TGTGCCAGCAGCTCCGGGATCCAAGAGACCCAGTACTTC
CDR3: CASSSGIQETQYF

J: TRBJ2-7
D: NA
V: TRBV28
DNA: TGTGCCAGCAGTTCCATAAAAACCCCTACCCTCGGAGCAAGCTACGAGCAGTACTTC
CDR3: CASSSIKTPTLGASYEQYF

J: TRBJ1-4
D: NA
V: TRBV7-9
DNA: TGTGCCAGCAGCTCGGGGGAATGGGCAACTAATGAAAAACTGTTTTTT
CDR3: CASSSGEWATNEKLFF

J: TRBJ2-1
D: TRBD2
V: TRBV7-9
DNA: TGTGCCAGCAGCTTAGTGGCTAGCGGGGCGGATGAGCAGTTCTTC
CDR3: CASSLVASGADEQFF

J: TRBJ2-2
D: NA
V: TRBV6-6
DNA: TGTGCCAGCAATGGGGCAGGGACCGGGGAGCTGTTTTTT
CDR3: CASNGAGTGELFF

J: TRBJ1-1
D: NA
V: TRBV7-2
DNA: TGTGCCAGCAGCTGGGACTTTGGTGAAGCTTTCTTT
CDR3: CASSWDFGEAFF

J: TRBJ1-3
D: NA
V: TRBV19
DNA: TGTGCCAGTAGTTATGGGTCAGACGGAAACACCATATATTTT
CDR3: CASSYGSDGNTIYF

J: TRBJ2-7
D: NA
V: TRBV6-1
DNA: TGTGCCAGCAGTGAATCGCCTGGCGAGCAGTACTTC
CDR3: CASSESPGEQYF

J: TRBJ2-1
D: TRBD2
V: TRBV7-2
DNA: TGTGCCAGCAGCTTACAACCGGGACTAGGCTACAATGAGCAGTTCTTC
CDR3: CASSLQPGLGYNEQFF

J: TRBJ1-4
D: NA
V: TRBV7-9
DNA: TGTGCCAGCAGCTCCAGCCAGGTTGTGAAACTGTTTTTT
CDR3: CASSSSQVVKLFF

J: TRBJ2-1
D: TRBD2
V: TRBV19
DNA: TGTGCCAGTAGTCCCGTAGCGGGGGCCTACAATGAGCAGTTCTTC
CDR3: CASSPVAGAYNEQFF

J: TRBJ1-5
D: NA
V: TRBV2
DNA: TGTGCCAGCAGCCAGGGAGGGTCTCAGCCCCAGCATTTT
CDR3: CASSQGGSQPQHF

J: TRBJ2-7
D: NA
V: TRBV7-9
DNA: TGTGCCAGCAGCTTAAGCCAGGGGATCTCCTACGAGCAGTACTTC
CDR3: CASSLSQGISYEQYF

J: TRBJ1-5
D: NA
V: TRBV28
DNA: TGTGCCAGCACCTGGCGGGGGCTTTATCAGCCCCAGCATTTT
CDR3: CASTWRGLYQPQHF

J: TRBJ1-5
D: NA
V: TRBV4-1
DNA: TGCGCCAGCAGCCAAGTCGGGGGTATTGGCAATCAGCCCCAGCATTTT
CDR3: CASSQVGGIGNQPQHF

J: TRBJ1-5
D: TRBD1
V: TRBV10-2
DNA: TGCGCCAGCAGTGATCCGACAGGGGGCAATCAGCCCCAGCATTTT
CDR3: CASSDPTGGNQPQHF